This paragraph covers one T cell receptor beta chain sequence. This clonotype appeared many times. Its antigen is still unknown. Per-base quality was not reported, and no clone a single base away is much larger than it. These data belong to a study of T-cell memory formation after mild COVID-19 (dated by TCRdb to about 2021). Context from the whole study: Most TCR sequence clusters were specific to one of the two donors. In a couple of donors, T-cell clones that expanded and contracted after mild COVID-19 were followed by sequencing TCRalpha and TCRbeta repertoires longitudinally. Two young, previously healthy adult volunteers, one female and one male, were included in the cohort.

CDR1 and CDR2 are read off the germline V gene as SGHVS and FNYEAQ. Its CDR3 holds 13 amino acids, cysteine through phenylalanine. Left in the record is the CDR3 DNA by itself, 39 bases read in frame from the first base. Trimming takes 8 bases from V and 7 bases from J, and the germline ends sit 15 bases apart. Broader findings and caveats from the paper: Balanced CD4/CD8 phenotypes were observed for clones contracting from day 15 to 85, whereas a bias towards CD4+ was observed for a second wave of clones expanding from day 15 to 37. Contracting CD4+ clones turned up mainly in the CM and EM memory subsets, whereas EMRA was where CD8+ clones were enriched. The detection of some responding clones in pre-infection memory suggests that pre-existing cross-reactive memory T cells joined the SARS-CoV-2 response. The second-wave clones that peaked on day 37 were not confirmed to be SARS-CoV-2 specific. Only a couple of mild cases were covered in the study, and larger cohorts including severe cases with pre-infection samples were considered necessary.

Ficoll-Paque density gradient centrifugation was used to isolate PBMCs. Sequencing took place on an Illumina NovaSeq 6000. TCRalpha and TCRbeta cDNA libraries were built by 5'RACE with constant-segment primers, adding sample barcodes and unique molecular identifiers. Trizol reagent was used to extract RNA from every sample. Library amplification was performed in two PCR steps, and a second sample barcode and Illumina TruSeq adapters were introduced in the second step. Sequencing of libraries was performed on an Illumina NovaSeq with 2 x 150 bp paired-end reads. Concerning the study's data processing: With migec v1.2.7, reads were demultiplexed and then collapsed into UMI-guided consensus sequences. Using mixcr v2.1.11, UMI consensuses were aligned to TRA and TRB V and J templates and then assembled into clonotypes. A clonotype was counted as expanded or contracted only when both edgeR and NoisET called the clonotype significant, with the noise models trained on biological replicates. edgeR calls used a false discovery rate-adjusted p below 0.01 and a log2 fold-change threshold of 1. As an exploratory analysis of dynamics, max-normalized trajectories of the 1000 most abundant clonotypes were examined with PCA combined with hierarchical clustering. Separately sequenced CD4+ and CD8+ repertoires were used to assign a CD4 or CD8 phenotype to each responding clone. TCRdb ran its own pipeline on the public reads, namely fastp trimming at Q25 and MiXCR clone calling, and kept in-frame beta chains. Every CDR3 protein is listed once, alongside the most common genes and DNA of its rows. These V and J calls originate from TCRdb's pipeline instead of the authors' own analysis. Counted in this sample were about 190,000 distinct CDR3 sequences; around 21% of them appeared once. Approximately 22% of the sample lies in the top ten.

The source of this sequence is an adult woman who had mild COVID-19 (a few samples of this study predate the infection). The sample titles of this study are shuffled in the database, so cell type and time point are left out; the donor was told from shared clones. The chain is made from TRBV7-6 and TRBJ1-5; the D segment could be TRBD1, given 5 matching bases. The specimen was PBMCs or a T cell subset sorted from them (not recorded which). The DNA sequence follows: TGTGCCAGCGGGACGGGAGGGTTGCAGCCCCAGCATTTT. Translated, it reads CASGTGGLQPQHF.